The clone carrying this TCR beta chain was seen once. This CDR3 is built from 13 residues. V gave up 6 bases and J gave up 7 bases; unmatched junction bases: 10. The V gene's germline CDR1 is SQVTM and CDR2 ANQGSEA. This sample stems from a study of blood T cell repertoires in COVID-19. In the study overall: Acute-phase and convalescent COVID-19 samples originated in the United States, Italy and Spain.

Profiled with immunoSEQ multiplex PCR; TCRdb holds only in-frame clones, not every one. The data contain around 260,000 clones, about 89% of them singletons. The sample was peripheral blood. This receptor was obtained from a man aged 35 to 55 who had recovered from COVID-19. This chain links TRBV29-1 with TRBJ1-1, with TRBD1 matching 8 bases. CDR3 nucleotide sequence: TGCAGCGTCCCCGGACAGGGTTCAGTTGAAGCTTTCTTT. Amino acids: CSVPGQGSVEAFF.